The source of this T cell receptor (beta chain) is a study of cytomegalovirus exposure and HLA in healthy donors. Findings of the study overall: Looking again later, the authors saw that most CMV-associated TCR beta chains seemed HLA-restricted. Further analysis was carried out later, and it showed several of the most significant clusters appearing linked to common viral pathogens. Beyond CMV serostatus, there was no information to go on about immune exposure.

Germline-derived CDR1 and CDR2 are SGHRS and YFSETQ. There are 16 residues in the CDR3. The V and J ends lost 2 bases and 7 bases, in that order; junction bases with no gene match: 13. Primers included in the PCR were 60 Vbeta and 13 Jbeta primers. This table comes from immunoSEQ multiplex PCR, and its TCRdb copy is limited to in-frame clones, with some not included. Of around 130,000 clones listed, roughly 79% are singletons. Points on this clone: Its specificity is not known.

The clonotype originates from a woman between 35 and 50 years old in good health and CMV-seronegative. This chain joins TRBV5-1 and TRBJ1-1, with 8 bases matching TRBD1. Source material: PBMCs. CDR3 region: CASSLGTGQGYVEAFF. The CDR3 DNA sequence: TGCGCCAGCAGCTTAGGAACAGGACAGGGTTACGTTGAAGCTTTCTTT.